This entry concerns a single T cell receptor (beta chain). Its antigen is still unknown. These data belong to a study of Tregs in tolerant kidney transplant recipients. The nonmyeloablative bone marrow transplants came from related graft donors, with transient mixed chimerism. Libraries were prepared by immunoSEQ multiplex PCR; TCRdb keeps only in-frame clonotypes and omits some of them. In the table there are tens of thousands of clones, 91% of which are singletons. General study points: Donor-specific Treg expansion exceeded global Treg expansion in tolerant patients, suggesting antigen drive.

The sequence derives from a human patient who received a combined kidney and bone marrow transplant. Some T cells may be graft donor cells. The sequences come from CD4+ T cells from blood (PBMCs), collected 24 months after the transplant.

The CDR3 sequence is CASSLSWRSTDTQYF. CDR3 sequence (DNA): TGTGCCAGCAGCCTTTCTTGGCGGAGCACAGATACGCAGTATTTT. The chain is built from TRBV14 and TRBJ2-3; D gene ambiguous. Trimming took off 4 bases at V and 0 bases at J, with 11 bases between the two ends. CDR1 SGHDN and CDR2 FVKESK come from the germline V gene. The CDR3 has 15 amino acids. Combining the CDR3 with reference TRBV14 and TRBJ2-3 gives the whole variable domain EAGVTQFPSHSVIEKGQTVTLRCDPISGHDNLYWYRRVMGKEIKFLLHFVKESKQDESGMPNNRFLAERTGGTYSTLKVQPAELEDSGVYFCASSLSWRSTDTQYFGPGTRLTVL.